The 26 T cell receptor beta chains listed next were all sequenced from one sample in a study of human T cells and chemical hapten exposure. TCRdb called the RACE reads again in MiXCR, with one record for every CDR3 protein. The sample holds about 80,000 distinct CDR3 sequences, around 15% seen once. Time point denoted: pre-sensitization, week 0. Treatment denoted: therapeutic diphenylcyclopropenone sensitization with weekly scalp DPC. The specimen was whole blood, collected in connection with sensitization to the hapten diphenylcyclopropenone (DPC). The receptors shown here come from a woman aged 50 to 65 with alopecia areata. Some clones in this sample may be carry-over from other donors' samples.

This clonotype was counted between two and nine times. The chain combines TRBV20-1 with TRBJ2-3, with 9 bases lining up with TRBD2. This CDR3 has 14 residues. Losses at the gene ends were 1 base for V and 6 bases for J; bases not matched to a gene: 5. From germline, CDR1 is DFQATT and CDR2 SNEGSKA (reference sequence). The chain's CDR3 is CSARASGRTDTQYF. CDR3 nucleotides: TGCAGTGCTAGAGCAAGCGGGAGGACTGATACGCAGTATTTT.

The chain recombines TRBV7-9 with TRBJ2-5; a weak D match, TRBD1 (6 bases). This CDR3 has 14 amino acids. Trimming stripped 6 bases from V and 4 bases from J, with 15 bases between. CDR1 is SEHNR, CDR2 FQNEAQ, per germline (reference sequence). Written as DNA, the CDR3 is TGTGCCAGCAGGGAAACAGGGAAAGGAGAGACCCAGTACTTC. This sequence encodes CASRETGKGETQYF.

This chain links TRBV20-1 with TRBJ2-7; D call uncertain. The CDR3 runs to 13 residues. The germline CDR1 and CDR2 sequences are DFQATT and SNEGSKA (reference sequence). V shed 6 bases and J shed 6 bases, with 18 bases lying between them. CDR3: CSAVKRSPGEQYF. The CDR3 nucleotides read TGCAGTGCCGTAAAGCGTTCCCCAGGCGAGCAGTACTTC.

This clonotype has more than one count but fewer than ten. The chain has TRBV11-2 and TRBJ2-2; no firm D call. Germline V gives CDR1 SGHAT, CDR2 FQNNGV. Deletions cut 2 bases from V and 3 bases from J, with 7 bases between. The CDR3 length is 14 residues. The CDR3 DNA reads TGTGCCAGCAGCTTAATATTAGACACCGGGGAGCTGTTTTTT. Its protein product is CASSLILDTGELFF.

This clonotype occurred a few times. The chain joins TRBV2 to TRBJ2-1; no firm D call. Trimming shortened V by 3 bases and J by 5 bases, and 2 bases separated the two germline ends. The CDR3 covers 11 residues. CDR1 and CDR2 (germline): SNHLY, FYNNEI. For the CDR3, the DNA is TGTGCCAGCAGTGACAACAATGAGCAGTTCTTC. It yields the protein CASSDNNEQFF.

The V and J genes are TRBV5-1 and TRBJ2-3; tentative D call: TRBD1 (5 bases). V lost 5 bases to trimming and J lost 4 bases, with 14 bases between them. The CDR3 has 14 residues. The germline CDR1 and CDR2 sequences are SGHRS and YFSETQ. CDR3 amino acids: CASRTSGLSDTQYF. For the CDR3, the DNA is TGCGCCAGCAGAACATCAGGGTTGTCAGATACGCAGTATTTT.

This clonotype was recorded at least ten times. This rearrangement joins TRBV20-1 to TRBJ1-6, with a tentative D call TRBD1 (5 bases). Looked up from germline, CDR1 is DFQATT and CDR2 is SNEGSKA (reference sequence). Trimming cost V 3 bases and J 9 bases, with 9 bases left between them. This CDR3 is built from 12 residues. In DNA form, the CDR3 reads TGCAGTGCTAGTCCGGGGGTTTCACCCCTCCACTTT. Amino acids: CSASPGVSPLHF.

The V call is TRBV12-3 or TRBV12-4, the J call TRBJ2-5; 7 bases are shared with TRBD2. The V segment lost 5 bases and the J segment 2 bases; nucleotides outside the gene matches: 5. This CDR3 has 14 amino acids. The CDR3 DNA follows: TGTGCCAGCAGTCCCCCGGGACTACAAGAGACCCAGTACTTC. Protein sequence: CASSPPGLQETQYF.

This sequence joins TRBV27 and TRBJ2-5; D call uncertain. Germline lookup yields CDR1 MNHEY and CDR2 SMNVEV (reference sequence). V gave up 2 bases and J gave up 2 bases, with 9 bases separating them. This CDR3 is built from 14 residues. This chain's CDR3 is CASSLGANQETQYF. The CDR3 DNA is TGTGCCAGCAGTTTAGGCGCCAATCAAGAGACCCAGTACTTC.

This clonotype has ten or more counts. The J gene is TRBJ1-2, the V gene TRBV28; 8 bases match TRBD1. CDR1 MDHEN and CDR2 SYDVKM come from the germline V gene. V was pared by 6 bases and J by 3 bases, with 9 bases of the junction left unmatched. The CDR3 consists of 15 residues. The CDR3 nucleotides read TGTGCCAGCAGGCCTGGACAGGGACCGCACTATGGCTACACCTTC. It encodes CASRPGQGPHYGYTF.

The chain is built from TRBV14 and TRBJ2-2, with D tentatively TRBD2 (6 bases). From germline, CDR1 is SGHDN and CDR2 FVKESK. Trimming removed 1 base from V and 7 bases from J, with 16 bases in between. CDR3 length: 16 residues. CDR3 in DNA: TGTGCCAGCAGCCAAGTTTATCTAGCGCAGGGCGGGGAGCTGTTTTTT. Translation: CASSQVYLAQGGELFF.

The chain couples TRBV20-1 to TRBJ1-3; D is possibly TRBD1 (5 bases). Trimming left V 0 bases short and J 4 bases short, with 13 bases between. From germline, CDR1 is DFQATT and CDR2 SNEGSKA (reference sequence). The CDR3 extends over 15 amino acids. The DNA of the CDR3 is TGCAGTGCTAGAGATCCGTGGGGCACCGGAAACACCATATATTTT. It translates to CSARDPWGTGNTIYF.

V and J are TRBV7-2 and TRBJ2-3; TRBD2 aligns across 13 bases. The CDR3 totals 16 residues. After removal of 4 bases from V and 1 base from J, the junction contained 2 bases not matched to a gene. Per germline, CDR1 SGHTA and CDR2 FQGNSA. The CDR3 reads CASSSGLAGGTDTQYF. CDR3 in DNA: TGTGCCAGCAGCTCCGGACTAGCGGGGGGCACAGATACGCAGTATTTT.

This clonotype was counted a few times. CDR3 loop: CASSPTSIAKNIQYF. The CDR3 bases are TGTGCCAGCAGCCCGACTTCGATAGCCAAAAACATTCAGTACTTC. The rearrangement uses TRBV5-5 and TRBJ2-4; D not certain. V was clipped by 4 bases and J by 0 bases, with 11 bases between them. The CDR3 sequence is 15 residues long. CDR1 and CDR2 from the germline V gene are SGHKS and YYEKEE (reference sequence).

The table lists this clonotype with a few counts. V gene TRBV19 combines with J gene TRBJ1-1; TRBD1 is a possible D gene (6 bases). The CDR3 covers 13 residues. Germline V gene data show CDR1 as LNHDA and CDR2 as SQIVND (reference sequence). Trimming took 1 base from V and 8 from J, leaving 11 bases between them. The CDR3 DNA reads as TGTGCCAGTAGTATAGGCGGGACACGAGAAGCTTTCTTT. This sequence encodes CASSIGGTREAFF.

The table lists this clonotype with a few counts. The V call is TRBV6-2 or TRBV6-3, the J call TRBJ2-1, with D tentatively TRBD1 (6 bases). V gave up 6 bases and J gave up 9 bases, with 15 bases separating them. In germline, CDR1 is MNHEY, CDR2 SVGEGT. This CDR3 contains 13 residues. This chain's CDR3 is CASRQGFFGEQFF. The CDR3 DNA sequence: TGTGCCAGCAGACAGGGTTTTTTCGGTGAGCAGTTCTTC.

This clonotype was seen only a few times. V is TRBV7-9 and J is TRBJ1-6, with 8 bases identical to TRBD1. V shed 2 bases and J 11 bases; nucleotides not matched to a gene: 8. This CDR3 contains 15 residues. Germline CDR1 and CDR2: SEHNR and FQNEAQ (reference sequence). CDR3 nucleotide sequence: TGTGCCAGCAGCTTAACAGGGGGAAGCAGCCCACCCCTCCACTTT. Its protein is CASSLTGGSSPPLHF.

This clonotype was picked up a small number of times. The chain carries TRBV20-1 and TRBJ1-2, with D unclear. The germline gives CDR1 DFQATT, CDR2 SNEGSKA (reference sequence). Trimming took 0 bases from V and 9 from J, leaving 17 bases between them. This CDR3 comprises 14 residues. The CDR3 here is CSARDVSEPRRYTF. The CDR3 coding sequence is TGCAGTGCTAGAGATGTCAGCGAGCCCAGGCGCTACACCTTC.

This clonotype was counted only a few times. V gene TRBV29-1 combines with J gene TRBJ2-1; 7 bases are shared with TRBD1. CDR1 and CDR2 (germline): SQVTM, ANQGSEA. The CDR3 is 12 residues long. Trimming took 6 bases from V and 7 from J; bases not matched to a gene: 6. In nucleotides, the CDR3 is TGCAGCGTGACCTGGGACAGTAATGAGCAGTTCTTC. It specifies CSVTWDSNEQFF.

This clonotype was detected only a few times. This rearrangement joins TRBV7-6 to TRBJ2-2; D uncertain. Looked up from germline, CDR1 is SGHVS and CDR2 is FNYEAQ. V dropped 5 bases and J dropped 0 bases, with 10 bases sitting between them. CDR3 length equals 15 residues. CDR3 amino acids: CASSRSPANTGELFF. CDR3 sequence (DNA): TGTGCCAGCAGCCGATCTCCGGCGAACACCGGGGAGCTGTTTTTT.

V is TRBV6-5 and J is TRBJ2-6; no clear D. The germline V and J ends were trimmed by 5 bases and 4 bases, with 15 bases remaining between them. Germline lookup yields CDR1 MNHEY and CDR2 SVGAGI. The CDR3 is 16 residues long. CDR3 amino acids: CASSGSTRWGANVLTF. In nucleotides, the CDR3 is TGTGCCAGCAGTGGGTCAACCCGATGGGGGGCCAACGTCCTGACTTTC.

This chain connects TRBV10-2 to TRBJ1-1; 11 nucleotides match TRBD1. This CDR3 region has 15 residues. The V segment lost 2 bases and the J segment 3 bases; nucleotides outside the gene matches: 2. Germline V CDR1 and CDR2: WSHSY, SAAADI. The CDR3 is CASSERTGGYTEAFF. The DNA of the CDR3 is TGCGCCAGCAGTGAGCGGACAGGGGGCTACACTGAAGCTTTCTTT.

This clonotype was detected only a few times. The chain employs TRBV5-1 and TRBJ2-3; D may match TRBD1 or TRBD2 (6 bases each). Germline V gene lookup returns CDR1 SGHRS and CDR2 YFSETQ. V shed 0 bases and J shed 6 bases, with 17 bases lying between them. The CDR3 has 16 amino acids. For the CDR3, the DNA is TGCGCCAGCAGCTTGGAGAGTCGGGGGCGGTTCGATACGCAGTATTTT. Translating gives CASSLESRGRFDTQYF. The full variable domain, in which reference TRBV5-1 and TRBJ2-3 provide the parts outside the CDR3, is KAGVTQTPRYLIKTRGQQVTLSCSPISGHRSVSWYQQTPGQGLQFLFEYFSETQRNKGNFPGRFSGRQFSNSRSEMNVSTLELGDSALYLCASSLESRGRFDTQYFGPGTRLTVL.

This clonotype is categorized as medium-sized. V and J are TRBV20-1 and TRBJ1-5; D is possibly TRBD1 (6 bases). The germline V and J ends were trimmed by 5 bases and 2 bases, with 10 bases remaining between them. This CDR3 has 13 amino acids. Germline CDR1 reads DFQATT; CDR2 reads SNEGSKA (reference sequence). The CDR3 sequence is CSAFRGGNQPQHF. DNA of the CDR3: TGCAGTGCTTTCAGGGGCGGCAATCAGCCCCAGCATTTT.

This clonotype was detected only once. This chain's CDR3 is CAWSTTTGAGSPLHF. Written as DNA, the CDR3 is TGTGCCTGGAGTACTACTACAGGGGCAGGATCACCCCTCCACTTT. The chain recombines TRBV30 with TRBJ1-6; 7 nucleotides agree with TRBD1. CDR1 is GTSNPN, CDR2 SVGIG, per germline (reference sequence). The CDR3 runs to 15 residues. The ends lost 2 bases at V and 10 bases at J; junction bases unmatched: 11.

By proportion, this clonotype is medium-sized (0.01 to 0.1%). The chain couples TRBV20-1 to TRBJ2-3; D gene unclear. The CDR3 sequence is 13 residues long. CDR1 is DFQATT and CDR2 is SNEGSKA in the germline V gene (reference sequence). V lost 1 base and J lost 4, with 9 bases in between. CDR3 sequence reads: CSARGNDADTQYF. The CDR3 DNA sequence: TGCAGTGCTAGAGGCAACGACGCAGATACGCAGTATTTT.